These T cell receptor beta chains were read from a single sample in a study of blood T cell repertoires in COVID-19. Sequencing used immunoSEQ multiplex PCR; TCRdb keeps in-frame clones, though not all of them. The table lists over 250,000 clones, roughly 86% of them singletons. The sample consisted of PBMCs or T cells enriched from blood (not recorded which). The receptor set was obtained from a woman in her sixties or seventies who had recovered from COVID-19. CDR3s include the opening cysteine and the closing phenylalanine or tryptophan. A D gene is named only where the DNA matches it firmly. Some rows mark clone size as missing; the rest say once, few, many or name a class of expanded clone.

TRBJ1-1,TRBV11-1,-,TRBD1,TGTGCCAGCAGCTTAACAGGGGGCCTGGCTGAAGCTTTCTTT,CASSLTGGLAEAFF
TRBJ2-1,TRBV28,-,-,TGTGCCAGCAGTTTACAGGGCGATGAGCAGTTCTTC,CASSLQGDEQFF
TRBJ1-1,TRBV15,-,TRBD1,TGTGCCACCAGCATAGGACAGGGTCTGGACACTGAAGCTTTCTTT,CATSIGQGLDTEAFF
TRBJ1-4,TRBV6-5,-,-,TGTGCCAGCAGCACAAGGTGGGGCGAAAAACTGTTTTTT,CASSTRWGEKLFF
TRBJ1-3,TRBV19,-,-,TGTGCCAGTAGTCTCGGAGCGGGAAACACCATATATTTT,CASSLGAGNTIYF
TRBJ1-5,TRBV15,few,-,TGTGCCACCAGCAGAGAACGAGAGAGAAATCAGCCCCAGCATTTT,CATSRERERNQPQHF
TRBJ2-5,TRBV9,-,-,TGTGCCAGCAGCGTAGGACTAGACTCCTATAGCGGAGAGACCCAGTACTTC,CASSVGLDSYSGETQYF
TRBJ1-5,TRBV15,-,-,TGTGCCACCAGCAGATACCGGGACACCCCTTCGGGCCAGCCCCAGCATTTT,CATSRYRDTPSGQPQHF
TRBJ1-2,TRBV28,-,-,TGTGCCAGCAGTTTAAGCAGGGCGGCCTATGGCTACACCTTC,CASSLSRAAYGYTF
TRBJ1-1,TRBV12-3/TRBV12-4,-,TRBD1,TGTGCCAGCAGAGGGGGCGCGGGGACTGAAGCTTTCTTT,CASRGGAGTEAFF
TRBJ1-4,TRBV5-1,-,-,TGCGCCAGCAGCCCCGCGGACAGAAATGAAAAACTGTTTTTT,CASSPADRNEKLFF